A selection of T cell receptor beta chains follows, all from one sample in a study of T cells in Graves' hyperthyroidism and ophthalmopathy. TCRdb itself ran the multiplex PCR reads through MiXCR, one entry per CDR3 protein. Of 400,000 to 500,000 distinct CDR3 sequences in the sample, about 15% were seen once. The source material was blood. These receptors were obtained from a woman aged 18-29 years with Graves' hyperthyroidism. Both conserved end residues are part of each CDR3. Each record gives: J gene, V gene, D gene, clone size, CDR3 protein, CDR3 DNA. The D gene is left open where the match is weak. Clone size is shown for a subset of rows, as once, few, many or a class of expanded clone.

>TRBJ1-1|TRBV6-1|NA|many
CASSKRAGRNTEAFF
TGTGCCAGCAGTAAAAGGGCAGGGCGGAACACTGAAGCTTTCTTT
>TRBJ1-1|TRBV5-1|NA|NA
CASSSQSTNTEAFF
TGCGCCAGCAGCTCCCAGTCCACGAACACTGAAGCTTTCTTT
>TRBJ1-1|TRBV12-3/TRBV12-4|NA|many
CASTQTGNTEAFF
TGTGCCAGCACTCAGACGGGGAACACTGAAGCTTTCTTT
>TRBJ1-1|TRBV6-5|TRBD1|NA
CASSYSTGTGGMGTEAFF
TGTGCCAGCAGTTACTCGACCGGGACAGGGGGAATGGGGACTGAAGCTTTCTTT
>TRBJ2-2|TRBV12-3/TRBV12-4|NA|many
CASSFLAGGRRTGELFF
TGTGCCAGCAGTTTCCTCGCCGGAGGGAGGAGGACCGGGGAGCTGTTTTTT
>TRBJ2-7|TRBV30|TRBD2|NA
CAWSVSGDEQYF
TGTGCCTGGAGTGTAAGCGGGGACGAGCAGTACTTC
>TRBJ1-5|TRBV12-5|NA|many
CASGPAGPHNQPQHF
TGTGCTAGTGGTCCGGCGGGACCGCACAATCAGCCCCAGCATTTT
>TRBJ2-2|TRBV3-1|NA|many
CASTLSDRNTGELFF
TGTGCCAGCACCCTCAGTGACAGAAATACCGGGGAGCTGTTTTTT
>TRBJ1-1|TRBV10-3|TRBD1|many
CAISRGQGVEAFF
TGTGCCATCAGTCGGGGACAGGGGGTAGAAGCTTTCTTT
>TRBJ1-2|TRBV6-1|TRBD1|many
CASSSDVAGGSYGYTF
TGTGCCAGCAGTTCCGACGTTGCAGGGGGCTCTTATGGCTACACCTTC
>TRBJ1-2|TRBV12-5|TRBD1|many
CASGLAGTGGYLTANYGYTF
TGTGCTAGTGGTTTAGCCGGGACAGGGGGCTACCTAACTGCTAACTATGGCTACACCTTC
>TRBJ1-2|TRBV28|NA|many
CASSFNGRRYGYTF
TGTGCCAGCAGTTTTAACGGGCGGCGCTATGGCTACACCTTC
>TRBJ2-1|TRBV10-1|NA|few
CASSESNWGEQFF
TGCGCCAGCAGTGAGTCGAATTGGGGCGAGCAGTTCTTC
>TRBJ2-1|TRBV9|TRBD2|few
CASSFGLAGARNEQFF
TGTGCCAGCAGCTTCGGACTAGCGGGGGCCCGGAATGAGCAGTTCTTC
>TRBJ2-3|TRBV6-2/TRBV6-3|NA|few
CASAVGGAFTDTQYF
TGTGCCAGCGCTGTCGGGGGTGCCTTCACAGATACGCAGTATTTT
>TRBJ2-1|TRBV20-1|NA|many
CSARATWQDEQFF
TGCAGTGCTAGGGCCACTTGGCAGGATGAGCAGTTCTTC
>TRBJ2-2|TRBV6-2/TRBV6-3|TRBD1|NA
CASSRTGGRDGELFF
TGTGCCAGCAGCCGCACAGGGGGCAGAGACGGGGAGCTGTTTTTT
>TRBJ1-6|TRBV20-1|NA|NA
CSARGAWVNSPLHF
TGCAGTGCTAGGGGGGCTTGGGTTAATTCACCCCTCCACTTT
>TRBJ1-5|TRBV30|NA|many
CAWKDRFNQPQHF
TGTGCCTGGAAAGACAGGTTCAATCAGCCCCAGCATTTT
>TRBJ2-3|TRBV4-2|TRBD2|once
CASSQGTGGDGTDTQYF
TGTGCCAGCAGCCAGGGGACGGGGGGAGACGGCACAGATACGCAGTATTTT
>TRBJ1-1|TRBV19|NA|many
CASSMPGTYWTTEAFF
TGTGCCAGTAGTATGCCCGGGACTTACTGGACCACTGAAGCTTTCTTT
>TRBJ1-2|TRBV2|NA|many
CASSELDYTEGYTF
TGTGCCAGCAGTGAACTGGACTACACAGAGGGCTACACCTTC
>TRBJ2-1|TRBV14|TRBD2|NA
CASSQDGLRAGDPVSPAYEQFF
TGTGCCAGCAGCCAAGATGGGTTACGAGCGGGAGATCCCGTTTCCCCGGCTTATGAGCAGTTCTTC
>TRBJ2-3|TRBV19|TRBD2|NA
CASSISSGDTQYF
TGTGCCAGTAGTATTTCTAGCGGAGATACGCAGTATTTT
>TRBJ2-4|TRBV2|NA|many
CASSESWAKNIQYF
TGTGCCAGCAGTGAATCGTGGGCCAAAAACATTCAGTACTTC
>TRBJ2-1|TRBV30|TRBD2|many
CAWSWLGGNNEQFF
TGTGCCTGGAGTTGGTTGGGGGGGAACAATGAGCAGTTCTTC
>TRBJ2-2|TRBV12-3/TRBV12-4|TRBD1|many
CASTWAGGTGELFF
TGTGCCAGCACCTGGGCAGGGGGAACCGGGGAGCTGTTTTTT
>TRBJ2-1|TRBV10-3|TRBD2|NA
CAINGDYRNEQFF
TGTGCCATCAATGGGGACTACCGCAATGAGCAGTTCTTC
>TRBJ1-1|TRBV10-3|NA|many
CAIRGHLLETEAFF
TGTGCCATCAGAGGACACCTTTTGGAGACTGAAGCTTTCTTT
>TRBJ2-3|TRBV30|TRBD2|many
CAWRDTSGSWIVTDTQYF
TGTGCCTGGAGAGATACTAGCGGGAGTTGGATCGTTACAGATACGCAGTATTTT
>TRBJ1-5|TRBV6-4|TRBD1|NA
CASTWTGPHQPQHF
TGTGCCAGCACTTGGACAGGGCCTCATCAGCCCCAGCATTTT
>TRBJ1-3|TRBV20-1|NA|many
CSARPVDVDSGNTIYF
TGCAGTGCTAGGCCCGTGGACGTCGACTCTGGAAACACCATATATTTT
>TRBJ2-7|TRBV11-2|NA|NA
CASSLTTGSRIHEQYF
TGTGCCAGCAGCTTAACCACCGGGTCTAGAATCCACGAGCAGTACTTC
>TRBJ2-7|TRBV7-2|NA|many
CASSLTWTATYEQYF
TGTGCCAGCAGCCTGACGTGGACAGCCACCTACGAGCAGTACTTC
>TRBJ2-5|TRBV19|NA|many
CASSVSGLQETQYF
TGTGCCAGTAGTGTTAGCGGCCTCCAAGAGACCCAGTACTTC
>TRBJ1-5|TRBV2|TRBD1|many
CASSDRQGDQPQHF
TGTGCCAGCAGTGATCGACAGGGCGATCAGCCCCAGCATTTT
>TRBJ1-1|TRBV7-2|NA|many
CASSLDGGWEAFF
TGTGCCAGCAGCTTAGATGGAGGGTGGGAAGCTTTCTTT
>TRBJ1-1|TRBV18|TRBD1|NA
CASSPPGTGGARTEAFF
TGTGCCAGCTCACCACCTGGGACAGGGGGAGCTAGGACTGAAGCTTTCTTT
>TRBJ1-2|TRBV24-1|TRBD1|NA
CATSDWGDSSPDGYTF
TGTGCCACCAGTGATTGGGGGGACAGTTCCCCGGATGGCTACACCTTC
>TRBJ1-1|TRBV12-3/TRBV12-4|NA|many
CASSLWNTEAFF
TGTGCCAGCAGTTTATGGAACACTGAAGCTTTCTTT